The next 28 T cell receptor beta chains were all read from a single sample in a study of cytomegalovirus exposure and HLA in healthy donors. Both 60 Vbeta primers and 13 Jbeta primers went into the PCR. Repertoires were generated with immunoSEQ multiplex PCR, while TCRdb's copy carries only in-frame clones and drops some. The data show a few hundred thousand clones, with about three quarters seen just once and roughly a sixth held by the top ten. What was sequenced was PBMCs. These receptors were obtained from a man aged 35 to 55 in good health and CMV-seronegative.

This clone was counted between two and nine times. The CDR3 region has the DNA TGTGCCAGCAGGTCCCGAACAGGGAGAGGTGAAGCTTTCTTT. Amino acids: CASRSRTGRGEAFF. This chain links TRBV2 with TRBJ1-1; D perhaps matches TRBD1 (6 bases). CDR1 and CDR2 (germline): SNHLY, FYNNEI. This CDR3 spans 14 amino acids. Trimming removed 6 bases from V and 7 bases from J, with 18 bases in between.

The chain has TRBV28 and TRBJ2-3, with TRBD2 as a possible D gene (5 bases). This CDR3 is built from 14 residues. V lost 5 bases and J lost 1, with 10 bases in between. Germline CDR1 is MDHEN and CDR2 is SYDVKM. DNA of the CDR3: TGTGCCAGCAGTGGGAGACCGGGCACAGATACGCAGTATTTT. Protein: CASSGRPGTDTQYF.

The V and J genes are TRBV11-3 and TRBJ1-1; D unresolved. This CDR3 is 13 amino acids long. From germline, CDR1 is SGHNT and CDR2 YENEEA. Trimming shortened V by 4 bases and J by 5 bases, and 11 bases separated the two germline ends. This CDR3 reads CASSSSRLTEAFF. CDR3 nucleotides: TGTGCCAGCAGCTCATCTAGGTTGACTGAAGCTTTCTTT.

The CDR3 nucleotides read TGCGCCAGCAGCCACCTGGGACAGGGGGGAGATACGCAGTATTTT. The encoded protein is CASSHLGQGGDTQYF. The gene calls are TRBV4-3 and TRBJ2-3, with 11 positions matching TRBD1. Germline V gene lookup returns CDR1 LGHNA and CDR2 YSLEER. CDR3 length: 15 amino acids. After removal of 3 bases from V and 5 bases from J, the junction contained 4 bases not matched to a gene.

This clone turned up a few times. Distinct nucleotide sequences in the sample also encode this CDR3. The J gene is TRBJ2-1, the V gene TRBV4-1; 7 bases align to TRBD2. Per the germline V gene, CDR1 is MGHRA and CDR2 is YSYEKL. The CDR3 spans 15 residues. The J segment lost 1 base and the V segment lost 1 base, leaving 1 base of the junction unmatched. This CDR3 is CASSQGAGSYNEQFF. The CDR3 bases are TGCGCCAGCAGCCAAGGAGCGGGATCCTACAATGAGCAGTTCTTC.

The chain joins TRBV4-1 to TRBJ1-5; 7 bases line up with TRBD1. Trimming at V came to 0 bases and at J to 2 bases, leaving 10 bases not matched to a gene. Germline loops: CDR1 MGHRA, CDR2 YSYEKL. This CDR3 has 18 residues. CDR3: CASSQEGGRGRGNQPQHF. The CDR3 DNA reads TGCGCCAGCAGCCAAGAGGGGGGCAGGGGGAGAGGCAATCAGCCCCAGCATTTT.

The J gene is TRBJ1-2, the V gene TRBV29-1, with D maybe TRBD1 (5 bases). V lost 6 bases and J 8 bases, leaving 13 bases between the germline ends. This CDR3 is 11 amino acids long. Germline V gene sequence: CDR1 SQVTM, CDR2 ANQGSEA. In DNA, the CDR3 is TGCAGCGTGGCAGACAGTGAAGGCTACACCTTC. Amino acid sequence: CSVADSEGYTF.

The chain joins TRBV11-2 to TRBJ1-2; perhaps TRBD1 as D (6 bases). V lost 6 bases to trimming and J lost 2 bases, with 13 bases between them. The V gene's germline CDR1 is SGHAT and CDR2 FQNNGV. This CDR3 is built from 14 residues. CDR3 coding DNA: TGTGCCAGCAGATCGGACAGAGGGAACTATGGCTACACCTTC. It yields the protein CASRSDRGNYGYTF.

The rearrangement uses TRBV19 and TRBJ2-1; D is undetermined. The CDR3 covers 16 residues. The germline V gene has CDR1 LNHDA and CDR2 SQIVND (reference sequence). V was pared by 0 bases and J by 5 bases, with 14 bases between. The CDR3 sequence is CASSIEVGFRDNEQFF. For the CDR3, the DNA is TGTGCCAGTAGTATAGAAGTTGGGTTCCGGGACAATGAGCAGTTCTTC.

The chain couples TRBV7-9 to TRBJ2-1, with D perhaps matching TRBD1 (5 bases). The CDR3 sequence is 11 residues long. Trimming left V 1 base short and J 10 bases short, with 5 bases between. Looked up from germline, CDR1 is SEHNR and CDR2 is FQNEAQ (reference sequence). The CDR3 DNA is TGTGCCAGCAGCTTAGGGACAGAGCAGTTCTTC. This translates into CASSLGTEQFF.

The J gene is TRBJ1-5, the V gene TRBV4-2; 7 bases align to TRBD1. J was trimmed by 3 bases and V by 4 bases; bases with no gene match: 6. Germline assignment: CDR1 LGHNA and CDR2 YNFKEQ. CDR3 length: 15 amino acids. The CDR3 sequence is CASSRPGQPNQPQHF. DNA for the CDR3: TGTGCCAGCAGCCGACCGGGACAGCCCAATCAGCCCCAGCATTTT.

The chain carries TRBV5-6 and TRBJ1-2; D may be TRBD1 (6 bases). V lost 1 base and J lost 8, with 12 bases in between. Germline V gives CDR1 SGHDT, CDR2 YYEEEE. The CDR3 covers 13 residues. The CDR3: CASSLPGELGYTF. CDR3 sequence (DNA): TGTGCCAGCAGCTTGCCAGGGGAGTTAGGCTACACCTTC.

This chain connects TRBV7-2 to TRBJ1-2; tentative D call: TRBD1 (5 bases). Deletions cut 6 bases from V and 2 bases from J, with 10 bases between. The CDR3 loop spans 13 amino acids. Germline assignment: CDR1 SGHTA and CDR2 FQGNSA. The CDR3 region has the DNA TGTGCCAGCAGACAAGACAGCAACTATGGCTACACCTTC. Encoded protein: CASRQDSNYGYTF.

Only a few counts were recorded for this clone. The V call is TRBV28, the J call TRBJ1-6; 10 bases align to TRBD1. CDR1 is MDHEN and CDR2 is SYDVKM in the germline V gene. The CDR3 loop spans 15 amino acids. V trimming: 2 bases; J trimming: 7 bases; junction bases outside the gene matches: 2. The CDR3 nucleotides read TGTGCCAGCAGTTTAGCGGACAGGGGGAATTCACCCCTCCACTTT. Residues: CASSLADRGNSPLHF.

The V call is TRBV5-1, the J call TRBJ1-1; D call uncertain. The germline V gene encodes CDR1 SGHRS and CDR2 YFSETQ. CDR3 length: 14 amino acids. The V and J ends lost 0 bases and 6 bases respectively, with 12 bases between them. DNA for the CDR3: TGCGCCAGCAGCTTGGCCCCGGGGAGTTCTGAAGCTTTCTTT. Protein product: CASSLAPGSSEAFF.

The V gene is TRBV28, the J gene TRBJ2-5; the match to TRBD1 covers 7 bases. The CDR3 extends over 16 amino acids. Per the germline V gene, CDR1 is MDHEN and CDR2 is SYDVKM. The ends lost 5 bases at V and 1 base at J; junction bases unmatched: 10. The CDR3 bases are TGTGCCAGCAGTCCCCTTCTGACAGGGCGCCAAGAGACCCAGTACTTC. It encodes CASSPLLTGRQETQYF.

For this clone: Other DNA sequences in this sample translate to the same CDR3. CDR3 nucleotide sequence: TGTGCCAGCAGCGCGTTGACAGGGAACACTGAAGCTTTCTTT. It is translated as CASSALTGNTEAFF. The V gene is TRBV9, the J gene TRBJ1-1; possible D gene TRBD1, 6 bases. The CDR3 is made up of 14 amino acids. Trimming removed 3 bases at V and 1 base at J, with 10 bases between. Germline V lookup: CDR1 SGDLS, CDR2 YYNGEE.

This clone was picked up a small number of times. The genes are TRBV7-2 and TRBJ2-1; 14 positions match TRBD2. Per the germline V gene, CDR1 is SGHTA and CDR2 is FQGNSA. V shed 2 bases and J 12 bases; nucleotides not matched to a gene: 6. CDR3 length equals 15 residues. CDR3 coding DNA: TGTGCCAGCAGCTTAAATATTGGACTAGCGGGGGGGCAGTTCTTC. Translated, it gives CASSLNIGLAGGQFF.

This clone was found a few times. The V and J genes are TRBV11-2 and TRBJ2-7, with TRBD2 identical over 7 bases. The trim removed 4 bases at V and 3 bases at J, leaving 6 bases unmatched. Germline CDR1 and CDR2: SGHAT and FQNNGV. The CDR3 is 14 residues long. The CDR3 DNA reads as TGTGCCAGCAGCTGGGGACTATCCTACTACGAGCAGTACTTC. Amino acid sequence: CASSWGLSYYEQYF.

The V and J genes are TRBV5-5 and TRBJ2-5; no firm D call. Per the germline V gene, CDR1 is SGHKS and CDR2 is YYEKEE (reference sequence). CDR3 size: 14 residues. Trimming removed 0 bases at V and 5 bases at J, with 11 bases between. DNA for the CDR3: TGTGCCAGCAGCTTGGTTTCGGGTCTGGAGACCCAGTACTTC. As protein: CASSLVSGLETQYF. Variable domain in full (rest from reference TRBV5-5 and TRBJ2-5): DAGVTQSPTHLIKTRGQQVTLRCSPISGHKSVSWYQQVLGQGPQFIFQYYEKEERGRGNFPDRFSARQFPNYSSELNVNALLLGDSALYLCASSLVSGLETQYFGPGTRLLVL.

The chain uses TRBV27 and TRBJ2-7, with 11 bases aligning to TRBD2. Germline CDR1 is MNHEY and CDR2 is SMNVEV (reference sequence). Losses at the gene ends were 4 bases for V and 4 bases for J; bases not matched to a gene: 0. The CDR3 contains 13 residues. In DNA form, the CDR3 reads TGTGCCAGCAGTTGGACTAGCGGGTACGAGCAGTACTTC. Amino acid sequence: CASSWTSGYEQYF.

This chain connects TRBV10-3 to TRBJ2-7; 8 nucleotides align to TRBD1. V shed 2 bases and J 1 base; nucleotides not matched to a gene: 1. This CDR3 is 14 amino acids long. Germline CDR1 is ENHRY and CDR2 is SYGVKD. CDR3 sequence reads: CAISETGGSYEQYF. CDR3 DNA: TGTGCCATCAGTGAGACAGGGGGGTCCTACGAGCAGTACTTC.

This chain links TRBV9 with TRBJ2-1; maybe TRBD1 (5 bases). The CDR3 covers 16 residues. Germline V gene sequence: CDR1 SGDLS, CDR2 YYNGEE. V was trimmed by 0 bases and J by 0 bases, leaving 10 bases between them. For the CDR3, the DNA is TGTGCCAGCAGCGTAGAAGGGGAACGCTCCTACAATGAGCAGTTCTTC. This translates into CASSVEGERSYNEQFF. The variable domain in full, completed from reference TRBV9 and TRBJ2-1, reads DSGVTQTPKHLITATGQRVTLRCSPRSGDLSVYWYQQSLDQGLQFLIQYYNGEERAKGNILERFSAQQFPDLHSELNLSSLELGDSALYFCASSVEGERSYNEQFFGPGTRLTVL.

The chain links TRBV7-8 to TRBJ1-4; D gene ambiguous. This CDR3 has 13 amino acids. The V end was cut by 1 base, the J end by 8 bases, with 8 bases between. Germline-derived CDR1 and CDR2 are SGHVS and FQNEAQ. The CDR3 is CASSLGSREKLFF. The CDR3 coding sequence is TGTGCCAGCAGCTTAGGGTCTAGGGAAAAACTGTTTTTT.

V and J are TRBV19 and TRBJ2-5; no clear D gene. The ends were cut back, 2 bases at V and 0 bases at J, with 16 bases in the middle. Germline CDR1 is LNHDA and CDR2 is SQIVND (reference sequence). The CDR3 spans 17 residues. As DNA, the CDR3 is TGTGCCAGTAGTATACCCCGCCGGTACCCGTACCAAGAGACCCAGTACTTC. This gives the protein CASSIPRRYPYQETQYF.

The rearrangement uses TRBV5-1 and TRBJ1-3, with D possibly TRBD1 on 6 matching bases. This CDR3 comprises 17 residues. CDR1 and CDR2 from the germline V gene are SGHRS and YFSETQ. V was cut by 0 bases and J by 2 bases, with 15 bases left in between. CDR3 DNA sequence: TGCGCCAGCAGCTTGGGCGCCTTGACAGGACCTGGAAACACCATATATTTT. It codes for CASSLGALTGPGNTIYF.

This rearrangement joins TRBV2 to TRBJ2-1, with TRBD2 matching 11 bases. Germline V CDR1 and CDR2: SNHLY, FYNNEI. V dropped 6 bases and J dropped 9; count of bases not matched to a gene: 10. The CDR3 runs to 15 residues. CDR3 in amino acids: CASRKYTSGGGEQFF. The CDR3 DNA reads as TGTGCCAGCAGGAAATACACTAGCGGGGGTGGTGAGCAGTTCTTC.

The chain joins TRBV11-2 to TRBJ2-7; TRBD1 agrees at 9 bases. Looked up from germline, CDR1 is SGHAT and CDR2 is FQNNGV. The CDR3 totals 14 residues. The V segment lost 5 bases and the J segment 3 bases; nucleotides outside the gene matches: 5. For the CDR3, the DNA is TGTGCCAGCAGCCCACAGGGGGCTTACTACGAGCAGTACTTC. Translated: CASSPQGAYYEQYF.